This T cell receptor beta chain is from a study of blood T cells in healthy people across ages. This clonotype appeared a few times. The target antigen is unknown. Whole-study results and caveats: With age, beta diversity per million T cells declined roughly linearly, significantly by 40.

Peripheral blood, about 9.3 milliliters per donor, was collected. A second PCR of about 7 to 11 cycles used a sample-barcoded 5' primer and a J-beta primer mix. A 12-random-nucleotide template-switch adaptor tagged each cDNA molecule. Each single sample gave us at least 2.5 million CDR3-containing paired-end reads. TCRdb used MiXCR to reprocess the 5' RACE reads, holding one entry per CDR3 protein. The data show fewer than 950,000 distinct CDR3 sequences, around 36% seen once. V shed 3 bases, J shed 5 bases, and the junction held 7 bases outside the gene matches. Looked up from germline, CDR1 is DFQATT and CDR2 is SNEGSKA (reference sequence). The CDR3 consists of 14 residues.

The sample taken for sequencing was blood. The receptor was isolated from a man between 18 and 35 years old in good health. J is TRBJ2-3 and V is TRBV20-1, with TRBD2 matching over 8 bases. CDR3 region: CSASWRGVGDTQYF. In nucleotides, the CDR3 is TGCAGTGCTAGCTGGCGGGGGGTGGGAGATACGCAGTATTTT.